This T cell receptor (beta chain) is drawn from a study of cytomegalovirus exposure and HLA in healthy donors. Overall study findings and caveats: Several of the most significant clusters were apparently associated with common viral pathogens in a later analysis.

The CDR3 spans 18 residues. V trimming: 0 bases; J trimming: 4 bases; junction bases outside the gene matches: 14. The germline V gene encodes CDR1 SGHRS and CDR2 YFSETQ. Details on this clone: Antigen specificity is unknown.

Primers: 60 Vbeta forward and 13 Jbeta reverse. Original handling: The authors later counted roughly 87 million unique TCR beta chains, some 9.9 million of them shared. Only in-frame clones appear in the TCRdb table, and some are missing; sequencing was by immunoSEQ multiplex PCR. The V and J calls and clone size were taken over from that table, and D and trimming were inferred from the DNA. The top ten hold 1.6% of the sample, which has about 190,000 clones, approximately 79% seen once. Specimen: PBMCs. This clonotype was sampled from a woman aged 18-29 years in good health and CMV-seronegative. This sequence joins TRBV5-1 and TRBJ2-7, with 9 bases matching TRBD1. CDR3 in amino acids: CASSLGQVATGGLYEQYF. For the CDR3, the DNA is TGCGCCAGCAGCTTGGGGCAGGTGGCGACAGGGGGTTTGTACGAGCAGTACTTC.